This is a list of T cell receptor beta chains from one sample in a study of beta chain features in type 1 diabetes. The table came from immunoSEQ multiplex PCR; TCRdb's copy has only in-frame clones and leaves some out. The table includes about 400,000 clones, over 9.5% detected once. Sequencing input: naive CD4+ T cells from blood. Source of these receptors: a man between 18 and 35 years old in good health. CDR3s include the opening cysteine and the closing phenylalanine or tryptophan. A D gene is named only where the DNA matches it firmly. A clone size is listed for some rows: how often the clone was seen (once, few, many), or a class if it is expanded.

size: few; D: -; V: TRBV7-2; J: TRBJ1-4; CDR3: CASSGGRENEKLFF; DNA: TGTGCCAGCAGCGGTGGGAGGGAAAATGAAAAACTGTTTTTT
size: few; D: -; V: TRBV5-4; J: TRBJ1-1; CDR3: CASSFGLRNTEAFF; DNA: TGTGCCAGCAGCTTCGGACTGCGGAACACTGAAGCTTTCTTT
size: -; D: -; V: TRBV28; J: TRBJ1-5; CDR3: CASRRGGTANQPQHF; DNA: TGTGCCAGCAGACGGGGGGGGACTGCAAATCAGCCCCAGCATTTT
size: once; D: -; V: TRBV5-1; J: TRBJ1-1; CDR3: CASSLGSTNTEAFF; DNA: TGCGCCAGCAGCTTGGGAAGCACGAACACTGAAGCTTTCTTT
size: few; D: -; V: TRBV28; J: TRBJ2-1; CDR3: CASSLYGGSSYNEQFF; DNA: TGTGCCAGCAGTTTATATGGGGGGAGCTCCTACAATGAGCAGTTCTTC
size: -; D: TRBD1; V: TRBV27; J: TRBJ2-2; CDR3: CASSPTGSGELFF; DNA: TGTGCCAGCAGTCCGACAGGGTCCGGGGAGCTGTTTTTT
size: few; D: -; V: TRBV5-1; J: TRBJ2-3; CDR3: CASSLQGASTDTQYF; DNA: TGCGCCAGCAGCTTGCAAGGGGCTAGCACAGATACGCAGTATTTT
size: -; D: TRBD1; V: TRBV5-1; J: TRBJ1-5; CDR3: CASSPGQGRSNQPQHF; DNA: TGCGCCAGCAGCCCCGGACAGGGGAGAAGCAATCAGCCCCAGCATTTT
size: few; D: TRBD1; V: TRBV18; J: TRBJ2-7; CDR3: CASSPSSRTGAYEQYF; DNA: TGTGCCAGCTCACCTAGCTCCAGGACAGGGGCCTACGAGCAGTACTTC
size: few; D: TRBD2; V: TRBV4-2; J: TRBJ2-3; CDR3: CASSQLGTSGRWGTDTQYF; DNA: TGTGCCAGCAGCCAGCTAGGGACTAGCGGGAGGTGGGGCACAGATACGCAGTATTTT
size: few; D: -; V: TRBV4-2; J: TRBJ1-2; CDR3: CASSQDGMNYGYTF; DNA: TGTGCCAGCAGCCAAGACGGGATGAACTATGGCTACACCTTC
size: -; D: TRBD2; V: TRBV5-4; J: TRBJ2-1; CDR3: CASRALTSGVARNEQFF; DNA: TGTGCCAGCAGGGCGCTGACTAGCGGCGTCGCCAGGAATGAGCAGTTCTTC
size: -; D: -; V: TRBV5-4; J: TRBJ2-7; CDR3: CASSLVSDEQYF; DNA: TGTGCCAGCAGCTTGGTTTCCGACGAGCAGTACTTC
size: -; D: TRBD2; V: TRBV4-1; J: TRBJ2-5; CDR3: CASSRRLAGGSEETQYF; DNA: TGCGCCAGCAGCCGGAGACTAGCGGGGGGGTCCGAAGAGACCCAGTACTTC
size: -; D: -; V: TRBV7-2; J: TRBJ1-5; CDR3: CASSLEPGLNQPQHF; DNA: TGTGCCAGCAGCTTAGAGCCAGGACTCAATCAGCCCCAGCATTTT
size: -; D: TRBD1; V: TRBV25-1; J: TRBJ1-1; CDR3: CASSGYRGNTEAFF; DNA: TGTGCCAGCAGTGGTTACAGGGGAAACACTGAAGCTTTCTTT
size: few; D: TRBD2; V: TRBV4-2; J: TRBJ2-3; CDR3: CASSYGLAGASDTQYF; DNA: TGTGCCAGCAGTTACGGACTAGCGGGGGCCTCGGATACGCAGTATTTT